This entry features one T cell receptor beta chain sequence. Its cognate antigen is unknown. The data belong to a study of graft-versus-host responses after intestinal transplantation. Study-level background: Transplant types were multivisceral, liver-intestinal, or isolated intestinal. Tacrolimus plus steroids were given to all recipients for approximately three years, preceded by anti-thymocyte globulin induction.

General observations from the study: Peak circulating GvH clone levels tracked with early post-transplant HvG declines. When patients had graft-donor T cell macrochimerism, their allografts held high graft-versus-host to host-versus-graft clonal ratios.

Trimming shortened V by 3 bases and J by 7 bases, and 18 bases separated the two germline ends. This CDR3 comprises 15 residues. The germline gives CDR1 MNHNS, CDR2 SASEGT. Measured with immunoSEQ multiplex PCR; TCRdb has only the in-frame clones, and not every one. Among 40,000 to 55,000 clones listed, approximately 95% were seen once. Material: unstimulated CD8+ T cells sorted from spleen or lymph node cells, obtained before transplant. The TCR originated in a human donor who was the organ donor for an intestinal transplant. V and J are TRBV6-1 and TRBJ1-1; D gene ambiguous. This CDR3 is CASSEGIAGTNEAFF. CDR3 in DNA: TGTGCCAGCAGTGAGGGGATCGCGGGAACTAATGAAGCTTTCTTT.